The 18 T cell receptor beta chains below were found in one sample sequenced in a study of blood T cell repertoires in COVID-19. The assay was immunoSEQ multiplex PCR, and TCRdb's table has in-frame clones only and misses some. This sample yields about 200,000 clones, of which 70% to 90% are seen a single time; about 4.1% belongs to the top ten. The specimen sequenced was PBMCs or T cells enriched from blood (not recorded which). These receptors were taken from a woman aged 40-49 years with acute COVID-19.

The rearrangement joins TRBV5-4 to TRBJ2-1, with D tentatively TRBD1 (6 bases). Germline V gene sequence: CDR1 SGHNT, CDR2 YYREEE (reference sequence). The ends were cut back, 3 bases at V and 14 bases at J, with 21 bases in the middle. The CDR3 covers 14 residues. DNA of the CDR3: TGTGCCAGCAGCTCGGTCGCGCGGGTCTCAGGGGAGTTCTTC. Its protein is CASSSVARVSGEFF.

The chain couples TRBV27 to TRBJ1-2; 7 bases align to TRBD1. The CDR3 sequence is 14 residues long. Germline CDR1 and CDR2: MNHEY and SMNVEV (reference sequence). The V and J ends lost 5 bases and 3 bases, in that order; junction bases with no gene match: 6. The CDR3 here is CASSRQGRDYGYTF. The DNA of the CDR3 is TGTGCCAGCAGTCGACAGGGTCGGGACTATGGCTACACCTTC.

The chain links TRBV5-8 to TRBJ1-2; D not resolved. The CDR3 is made up of 13 amino acids. Germline CDR1 reads SGHTS; CDR2 reads YDEGEE. Trimming shortened V by 4 bases and J by 1 base, and 8 bases separated the two germline ends. CDR3 protein: CASSLAFNYGYTF. DNA of the CDR3: TGTGCCAGCAGCCTGGCTTTTAACTATGGCTACACCTTC.

This chain uses TRBV28 with TRBJ1-2, with D possibly being TRBD1 (5 bases). The CDR3 is 13 residues long. Germline values: CDR1 MDHEN, CDR2 SYDVKM. V was cut by 5 bases and J by 8 bases, with 15 bases left in between. The CDR3 nucleotides read TGTGCCAGCAGTCTCCAGGGATCCTGGGGCTACACCTTC. Translated, it gives CASSLQGSWGYTF.

The CDR3 DNA sequence: TGTGCCAGCAGTTCCGGAACCGGGACAGTTTTGGGGCAGTACTTC. Its translation: CASSSGTGTVLGQYF. The chain is built from TRBV27 and TRBJ2-7, with TRBD1 matching 7 bases. V trimming: 4 bases; J trimming: 9 bases; junction bases outside the gene matches: 15. The CDR3 loop spans 15 amino acids. Germline loops: CDR1 MNHEY, CDR2 SMNVEV (reference sequence).

This chain connects TRBV6-5 to TRBJ1-2, with 7 bases lining up with TRBD1. CDR3 size: 14 residues. The junction had 10 bases not matched to a gene; V was cut back by 6 bases and J by 6 bases. CDR1 and CDR2 from the germline V gene are MNHEY and SVGAGI. The CDR3 spells CASRRTGTADGYTF. CDR3 in DNA: TGTGCCAGCAGGAGGACCGGGACAGCTGATGGCTACACCTTC.

The rearrangement links TRBV3-1 (or the pseudogene TRBV3-2) to TRBJ2-2; 8 positions agree with TRBD1. Germline V gene sequence: CDR1 LGHDT, CDR2 YNNKEL (reference sequence). With V trimmed by 3 bases and J by 9 bases, 6 bases remained unmatched. The CDR3 has 14 residues. The CDR3 DNA sequence: TGTGCCAGCAGCCAGGGCAGGGGGCATCGGGAGCTGTTTTTT. Protein sequence: CASSQGRGHRELFF.

The chain carries TRBV2 and TRBJ2-7, with 11 positions matching TRBD1. The J segment lost 4 bases and the V segment lost 6 bases, leaving 2 bases of the junction unmatched. In germline, CDR1 is SNHLY, CDR2 FYNNEI. This CDR3 contains 13 residues. The CDR3 nucleotides are TGTGCCAGCAGGGACAGGGGGCAGTACGAGCAGTACTTC. This encodes CASRDRGQYEQYF.

The chain has TRBV9 and TRBJ2-3; 12 bases line up with TRBD2. The junction had 4 bases not matched to a gene; V was cut back by 0 bases and J by 2 bases. The CDR3 is 17 residues long. CDR1 is SGDLS, CDR2 YYNGEE, per germline. Written as DNA, the CDR3 is TGTGCCAGCAGCGTAGGACTAGCGGGGGTCTCCACAGATACGCAGTATTTT. As protein: CASSVGLAGVSTDTQYF.

V usage is TRBV3-1 (or the pseudogene TRBV3-2) and J usage is TRBJ2-3; TRBD2 matches 12 bases. With 3 bases clipped from V and 1 base from J, the junction kept 8 bases outside the gene matches. The CDR3 sequence is 18 residues long. The germline CDR1 and CDR2 sequences are LGHDT and YNNKEL (reference sequence). CDR3 nucleotide sequence: TGTGCCAGCAGCCAGAAGGGGGCTAGCGGGAGGGGCACAGATACGCAGTATTTT. Translating it yields CASSQKGASGRGTDTQYF.

A remark on this clone: The same CDR3 can be traced to other DNA sequences in this sample. V gene TRBV28 combines with J gene TRBJ1-4; 9 bases are a match to TRBD1. Unmatched junction bases numbered 2, after V lost 4 bases and J lost 5 bases. This CDR3 region has 14 residues. The V gene's germline CDR1 is MDHEN and CDR2 SYDVKM. The CDR3 DNA reads TGTGCCAGCAGTTCCGGGACAGGGAATGAAAAACTGTTTTTT. Its protein is CASSSGTGNEKLFF. Based on the CDR3 plus reference TRBV28 and TRBJ1-4, the full variable domain is DVKVTQSSRYLVKRTGEKVFLECVQDMDHENMFWYRQDPGLGLRLIYFSYDVKMKEKGDIPEGYSVSREKKERFSLILESASTNQTSMYLCASSSGTGNEKLFFGSGTQLSVL.

This chain links TRBV7-8 with TRBJ1-5; D is unclear. V dropped 0 bases and J dropped 0 bases, with 9 bases sitting between them. The CDR3 spans 16 residues. Germline V lookup: CDR1 SGHVS, CDR2 FQNEAQ. CDR3 bases: TGTGCCAGCAGCTTAGCTACATCTTATAGCAATCAGCCCCAGCATTTT. Translation gives CASSLATSYSNQPQHF. Supplemented by reference TRBV7-8 and TRBJ1-5, the full variable domain reads GAGVSQSPRYKVAKRGQDVALRCDPISGHVSLFWYQQALGQGPEFLTYFQNEAQLDKSGLPSDRFFAERPEGSVSTLKIQRTQQEDSAVYLCASSLATSYSNQPQHFGDGTRLSIL.

The V and J genes are TRBV2 and TRBJ1-6; D perhaps matches TRBD1 (5 bases). The germline V gene encodes CDR1 SNHLY and CDR2 FYNNEI. Between the trimmed V and J ends, which lost 8 bases and 4 bases, there was a span of 15 bases. This CDR3 region has 15 residues. The CDR3 DNA reads as TGTGCCAGCTCTCGCCAGGGCGTATATAATTCACCCCTCCACTTT. It encodes CASSRQGVYNSPLHF.

The gene calls are TRBV5-1 and TRBJ1-1, with 10 bases lining up with TRBD1. V lost 5 bases, J lost 1 base, and 8 bases stayed unmatched. Germline-derived CDR1 and CDR2 are SGHRS and YFSETQ. CDR3 size: 16 residues. CDR3 DNA: TGCGCCAGCAGGTTGACAGGGGGCGTTGGGAACACTGAAGCTTTCTTT. Protein: CASRLTGGVGNTEAFF.

This chain connects TRBV6-4 to TRBJ2-6; 11 nucleotides line up with TRBD1. The CDR3 runs to 16 residues. Unmatched junction bases numbered 5, after V lost 8 bases and J lost 2 bases. The germline CDR1 and CDR2 sequences are MRHNA and SNTAGT. The CDR3 nucleotides read TGTGCCAGCGGACCGGGACAGGGGGCTGGGGCCAACGTCCTGACTTTC. It encodes CASGPGQGAGANVLTF.

This clone has more than one count but fewer than ten. V usage is TRBV28 and J usage is TRBJ2-3; 13 bases align to TRBD2. Germline V lookup: CDR1 MDHEN, CDR2 SYDVKM. V shed 5 bases, J shed 4 bases, and the junction held 3 bases outside the gene matches. This CDR3 has 15 amino acids. CDR3 nucleotides: TGTGCCAGCAGTCCCGGACTAGCGGGAGCAGATACGCAGTATTTT. It yields the protein CASSPGLAGADTQYF.

This clone was detected ten times or more. This chain links TRBV20-1 with TRBJ2-2; no firm D call. Germline lookup yields CDR1 DFQATT and CDR2 SNEGSKA (reference sequence). The germline V and J ends were trimmed by 6 bases and 7 bases, with 9 bases remaining between them. The CDR3 extends over 11 amino acids. The CDR3 is CSAATSGELFF. The CDR3 nucleotides are TGCAGTGCCGCCACGAGCGGGGAGCTGTTTTTT.

The chain has TRBV2 and TRBJ1-3; D gene unclear. V lost 2 bases and J lost 0, with 11 bases in between. This CDR3 comprises 16 residues. Germline lookup yields CDR1 SNHLY and CDR2 FYNNEI. CDR3 DNA: TGTGCCAGCAGTGAATACCCAGGCATCTCTGGAAACACCATATATTTT. This gives the protein CASSEYPGISGNTIYF.